A single sample gave rise to the 5 T cell receptor beta chains below, sequenced in a study of blood T cell repertoires in COVID-19. Produced via immunoSEQ multiplex PCR; TCRdb's table is partial and in-frame only. This sample yields 250,000 to 350,000 clones, of which roughly 89% are seen a single time; around 0.8% belongs to the top ten. The specimen sequenced was peripheral blood. Receptor source: a man aged 30 to 39 with acute or convalescent COVID-19.

J is TRBJ1-5 and V is TRBV30; no definite D call. In germline, CDR1 is GTSNPN, CDR2 SVGIG (reference sequence). CDR3 length: 13 residues. V was trimmed by 4 bases and J by 3 bases, leaving 10 bases between them. CDR3: CAWTRNPNQPQHF. CDR3 nucleotides: TGTGCCTGGACCAGAAATCCCAATCAGCCCCAGCATTTT.

The rearrangement uses TRBV5-6 and TRBJ2-2; 9 nucleotides line up with TRBD1. Germline V CDR1 and CDR2: SGHDT, YYEEEE. The CDR3 runs 15 residues. The trim removed 4 bases at V and 1 base at J, leaving 2 bases unmatched. CDR3 amino acids: CASSRDRVNTGELFF. The CDR3 region has the DNA TGTGCCAGCAGCAGGGACAGGGTGAACACCGGGGAGCTGTTTTTT.

Points on this clone: A junction boundary mismatches the germline segment, possibly from a read error. The chain carries TRBV7-7 and TRBJ2-5; maybe TRBD1 (7 bases). This CDR3 has 15 residues. Germline loops: CDR1 SSHAT, CDR2 FNYEAQ (reference sequence). This chain's CDR3 is CASSFSRGAQETQYF. CDR3 sequence (DNA): TGTGCTAGCAGCTTTTCCAGGGGGGCCCAAGAGACCCAGTACTTC.

This chain uses TRBV7-9 with TRBJ2-1; possibly TRBD2 for D (6 bases). This CDR3 comprises 16 residues. Between the trimmed V and J ends, which lost 6 bases and 0 bases, there was a span of 15 bases. Germline V gene lookup returns CDR1 SEHNR and CDR2 FQNEAQ (reference sequence). This chain's CDR3 is CASSPRDWSSYNEQFF. CDR3 coding DNA: TGTGCCAGCAGTCCCCGGGACTGGTCCTCCTACAATGAGCAGTTCTTC.

The rearrangement uses TRBV6-5 and TRBJ1-5; D might be TRBD1 (6 bases). This CDR3 has 16 amino acids. The ends were cut back, 4 bases at V and 5 bases at J, with 18 bases in the middle. The V gene's germline CDR1 is MNHEY and CDR2 SVGAGI. The DNA for the CDR3 is TGTGCCAGCAGTTCTCACTCGGACAGCTTACATCAGCCCCAGCATTTT. This sequence encodes CASSSHSDSLHQPQHF.